This entry concerns a single T cell receptor beta chain. What it binds is unknown. This specimen belongs to a study of cytomegalovirus exposure and HLA in healthy donors. The PCR contained 60 Vbeta and 13 Jbeta primers. The data were produced by immunoSEQ multiplex PCR, yet TCRdb's version contains in-frame clones alone and is incomplete. This sample's clone table lists roughly 80,000 clones. Notes on the study in general: When presence/absence was analysed, sequencing depth was taken to be roughly uniform across donors.

Looked up from germline, CDR1 is MDHEN and CDR2 is SYDVKM. After removal of 2 bases from V and 1 base from J, the junction contained 9 bases not matched to a gene. CDR3 length: 18 residues. The specimen sequenced was PBMCs. The clonotype was recovered from a girl aged 5 to 17 in good health and CMV-seropositive. The rearrangement joins TRBV28 to TRBJ1-5; 9 bases match TRBD1. CDR3 DNA sequence: TGTGCCAGCAGTTTAGTCCCGGGACAGGGTTTAAGCAATCAGCCCCAGCATTTT. Amino acid sequence: CASSLVPGQGLSNQPQHF.